The clone carrying this T cell receptor (beta chain) appeared many times. TCRdb fed the 5' RACE reads into MiXCR, producing one record per CDR3 protein. This table holds 50,000 or so distinct CDR3 sequences, roughly 3.5% found once. The germline V gene encodes CDR1 SGHTA and CDR2 FQGNSA. The CDR3 is 15 amino acids. Trimming cost V 5 bases and J 8 bases, with 19 bases left between them. This record comes from a study of neurological immune-mediated disorders. The overall study: There were around 34 multiple sclerosis patients. Of these, some 31 had relapsing-remitting MS and 3 had secondary progressive MS.

This rearrangement joins TRBV7-2 to TRBJ2-1, with D perhaps matching TRBD1 or TRBD2 (5 bases each). This clonotype was sampled from a woman aged 55 to 70 with multiple sclerosis. Sequencing was performed on PBMCs. CDR3 loop: CASSPAGARWDEQFF. CDR3 sequence (DNA): TGTGCCAGCAGCCCCGCCGGGGCCCGGTGGGATGAGCAGTTCTTC.